This T cell receptor beta chain was obtained from a study of CD8+CD57+ T cells in acquired aplastic anemia. CDR1 SGHRS and CDR2 YFSETQ come from the germline V gene. V was clipped by 3 bases and J by 4 bases, with 13 bases between them. CDR3 size: 14 residues. Study-wide results and limits: Between the patient and control groups, CD8+ Simpson's diversity did not differ significantly. Approximately 30 CD8+ CDR3 sequences were shared between patients and controls.

The study profiled TCR beta VDJ and CDR3 using genomic DNA as template. TCRdb fed the reads into MiXCR, producing one record per CDR3 protein. This table holds some 280,000 distinct CDR3 sequences, approximately 55% found once. This clonotype showed up just once. As yet, its antigen is unknown. The CDR3 ends on some other residue instead of the conserved phenylalanine or tryptophan, so this is likely a read error. The chain recombines TRBV5-1 with TRBJ1-1; weak D call: TRBD1 (5 bases). Source material: sorted CD4+, CD8+, or CD8+CD57+ T cells (not recorded which) from PBMCs. The sequence was obtained from a human donor with severe aplastic anemia or a healthy control (not recorded which). CDR3 in DNA: TGCGCCAGCAGCTCTCCGGGGGTAACCACTGAAGCTTTCATC. It encodes CASSSPGVTTEAFI.